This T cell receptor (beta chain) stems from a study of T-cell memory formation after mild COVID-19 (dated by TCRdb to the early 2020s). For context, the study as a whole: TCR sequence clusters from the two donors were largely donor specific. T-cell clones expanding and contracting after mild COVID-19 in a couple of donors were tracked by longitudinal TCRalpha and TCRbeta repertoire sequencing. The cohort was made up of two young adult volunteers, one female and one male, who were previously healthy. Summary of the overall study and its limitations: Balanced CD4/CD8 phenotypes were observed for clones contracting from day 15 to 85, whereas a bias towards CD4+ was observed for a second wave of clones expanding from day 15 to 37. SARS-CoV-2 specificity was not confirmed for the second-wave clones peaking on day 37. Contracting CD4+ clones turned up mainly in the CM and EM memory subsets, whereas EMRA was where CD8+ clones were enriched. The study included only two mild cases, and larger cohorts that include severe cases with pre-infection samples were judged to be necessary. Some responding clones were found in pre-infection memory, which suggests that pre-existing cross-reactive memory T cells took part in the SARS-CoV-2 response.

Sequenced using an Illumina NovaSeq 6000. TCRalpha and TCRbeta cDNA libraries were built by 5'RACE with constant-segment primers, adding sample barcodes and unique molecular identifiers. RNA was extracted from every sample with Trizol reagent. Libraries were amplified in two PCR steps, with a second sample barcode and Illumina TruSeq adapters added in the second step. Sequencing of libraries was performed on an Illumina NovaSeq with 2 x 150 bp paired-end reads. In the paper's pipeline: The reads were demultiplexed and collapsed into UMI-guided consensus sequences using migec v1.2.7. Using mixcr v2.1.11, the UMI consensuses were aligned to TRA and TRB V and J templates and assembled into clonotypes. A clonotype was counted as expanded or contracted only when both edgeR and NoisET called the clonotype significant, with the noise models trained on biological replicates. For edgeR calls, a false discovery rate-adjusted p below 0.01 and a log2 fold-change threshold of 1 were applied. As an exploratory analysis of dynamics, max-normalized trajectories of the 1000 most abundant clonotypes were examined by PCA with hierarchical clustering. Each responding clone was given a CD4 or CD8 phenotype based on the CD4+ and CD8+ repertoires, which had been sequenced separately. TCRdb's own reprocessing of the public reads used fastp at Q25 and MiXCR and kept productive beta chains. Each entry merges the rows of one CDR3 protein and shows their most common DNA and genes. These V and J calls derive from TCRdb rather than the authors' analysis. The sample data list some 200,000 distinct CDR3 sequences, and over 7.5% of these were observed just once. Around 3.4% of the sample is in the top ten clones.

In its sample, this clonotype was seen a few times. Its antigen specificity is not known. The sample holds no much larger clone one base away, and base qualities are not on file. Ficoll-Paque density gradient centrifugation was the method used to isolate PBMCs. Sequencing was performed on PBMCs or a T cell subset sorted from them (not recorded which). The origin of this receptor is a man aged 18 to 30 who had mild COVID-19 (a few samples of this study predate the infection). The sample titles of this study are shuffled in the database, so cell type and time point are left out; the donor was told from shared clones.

The CDR3 amino acid sequence is: CASSLANLRGRHNEQFF. The base sequence is TGTGCCAGCAGCTTGGCCAACTTGCGGGGCCGACACAATGAGCAGTTCTTC. Recombination connected TRBV11-2 to TRBJ2-1; the D gene is possibly TRBD2, with 6 bases matching. Sequences SGHAT (CDR1) and FQNNGV (CDR2) are obtained from the germline V gene. V is reduced by 3 bases and J by 5 bases, leaving a spacing of 20 bases between them. The CDR3 has 17 amino acids, counting the end cysteine and phenylalanine. Only the CDR3 part of the read is kept: 51 bases, read in frame from the first base.